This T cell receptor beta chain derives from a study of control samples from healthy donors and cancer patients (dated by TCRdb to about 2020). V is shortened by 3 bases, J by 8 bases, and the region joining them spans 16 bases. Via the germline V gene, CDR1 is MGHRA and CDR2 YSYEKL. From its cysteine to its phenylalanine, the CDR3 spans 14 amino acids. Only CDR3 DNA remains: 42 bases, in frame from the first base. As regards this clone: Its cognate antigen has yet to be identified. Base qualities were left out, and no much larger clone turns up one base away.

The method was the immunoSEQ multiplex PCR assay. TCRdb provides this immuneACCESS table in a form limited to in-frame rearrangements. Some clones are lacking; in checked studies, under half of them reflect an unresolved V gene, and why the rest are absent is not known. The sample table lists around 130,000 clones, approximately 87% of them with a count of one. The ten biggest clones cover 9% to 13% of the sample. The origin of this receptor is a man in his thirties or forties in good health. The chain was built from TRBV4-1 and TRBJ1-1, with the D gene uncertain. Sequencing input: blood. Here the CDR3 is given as CASSHGEVRVEAFF. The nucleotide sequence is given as TGCGCCAGCAGCCATGGAGAAGTTAGAGTAGAAGCTTTCTTT.